Below, 14 T cell receptor beta chains from the same sample are listed, as sequenced in a study of vaccination and CD4 T cells after COVID-19. TCRdb passed the PCR reads through MiXCR, listing each CDR3 protein once. The sample includes 25,000 or so distinct CDR3 sequences, 45% to 65% of them seen just once. This material consisted of CD4+ T cells from blood, taken before SARS-CoV-2 vaccination. The receptor set was obtained from a human donor who had recovered from COVID-19.

This clonotype was observed a handful of times. This chain uses TRBV7-2 with TRBJ1-5; maybe TRBD1 (5 bases). This CDR3 has 13 amino acids. Trimming removed 4 bases from V and 7 bases from J, with 11 bases in between. Germline V gene sequence: CDR1 SGHTA, CDR2 FQGNSA. The CDR3 here is CASSSQGDQPQHF. The CDR3 region has the DNA TGTGCCAGCAGCTCACAAGGGGACCAGCCCCAGCATTTT.

The V gene is TRBV12-3 or TRBV12-4, the J gene TRBJ1-2; D remains unclear. The CDR3 totals 14 residues. Trimming cost V 6 bases and J 6 bases, with 17 bases left between them. The CDR3 spells CASSLDPLSHGYTF. In DNA form, the CDR3 reads TGTGCCAGCAGCCTGGACCCCCTAAGCCATGGCTACACCTTC.

This rearrangement joins TRBV19 to TRBJ1-2; 9 bases agree with TRBD1. The V gene's germline CDR1 is LNHDA and CDR2 SQIVND (reference sequence). CDR3 length: 14 residues. V gave up 5 bases and J gave up 2 bases; unmatched junction bases: 3. CDR3 DNA sequence: TGTGCCAGTAGTTCAACAGGGGGCAACTATGGCTACACCTTC. Residues: CASSSTGGNYGYTF.

This clonotype was picked up a small number of times. The V call is TRBV20-1, the J call TRBJ1-2; D is possibly TRBD1 (5 bases). CDR1 is DFQATT, CDR2 SNEGSKA, per germline (reference sequence). This CDR3 is 17 amino acids long. V was cut by 6 bases and J by 4 bases, with 27 bases left in between. In DNA, the CDR3 is TGCAGTGCCGCCAATCCCCGGGGGGTTGCTCGTCGCTATGGCTACACCTTC. This codes for CSAANPRGVARRYGYTF.

This clonotype was seen a few times. The chain employs TRBV11-2 and TRBJ2-7, with a possible D match to TRBD1 (5 bases). V was pared by 1 base and J by 4 bases, with 11 bases between. This CDR3 region has 14 residues. The germline CDR1 and CDR2 sequences are SGHAT and FQNNGV. CDR3 loop: CASSLAPRAYEQYF. For the CDR3, the DNA is TGTGCCAGCAGCTTAGCCCCCAGGGCTTACGAGCAGTACTTC.

The gene calls are TRBV30 and TRBJ1-1, with unresolved D. The germline gives CDR1 GTSNPN, CDR2 SVGIG (reference sequence). Trimming took off 0 bases at V and 11 bases at J, with 13 bases between the two ends. The CDR3 is 12 residues long. The CDR3: CAWSVGNSVAFF. The CDR3 coding sequence is TGTGCCTGGAGTGTAGGTAACTCTGTCGCTTTCTTT.

The chain carries TRBV28 and TRBJ1-4; D is unclear. This CDR3 has 15 residues. The V gene's germline CDR1 is MDHEN and CDR2 SYDVKM. The germline V and J ends were trimmed by 3 bases and 0 bases, with 8 bases remaining between them. The CDR3, as DNA: TGTGCCAGCAGTTTGACGGGCTCAACTAATGAAAAACTGTTTTTT. The encoded protein is CASSLTGSTNEKLFF. Full variable domain (missing parts from reference TRBV28 and TRBJ1-4): DVKVTQSSRYLVKRTGEKVFLECVQDMDHENMFWYRQDPGLGLRLIYFSYDVKMKEKGDIPEGYSVSREKKERFSLILESASTNQTSMYLCASSLTGSTNEKLFFGSGTQLSVL.

This sequence joins TRBV10-3 and TRBJ2-7; D not resolved. Deletions cut 2 bases from V and 3 bases from J, with 8 bases between. Germline V gene data show CDR1 as ENHRY and CDR2 as SYGVKD. The CDR3 loop spans 13 amino acids. CDR3 sequence (DNA): TGTGCCATCAGTGAGACCAGACACTACGAGCAGTACTTC. This sequence encodes CAISETRHYEQYF.

This rearrangement joins TRBV7-9 to TRBJ2-2; D may be TRBD2 (6 bases). Germline V gives CDR1 SEHNR, CDR2 FQNEAQ (reference sequence). Trimming left V 2 bases short and J 3 bases short, with 13 bases between. The CDR3 covers 16 residues. In nucleotides, the CDR3 is TGTGCCAGCAGCTTAAGGGGCAGGGACTACACCGGGGAGCTGTTTTTT. Protein product: CASSLRGRDYTGELFF.

The chain is built from TRBV7-3 and TRBJ2-1; 8 bases align to TRBD2. Germline CDR1 and CDR2: SGHTA and FQGTGA. The CDR3 has 15 residues. Trimming cost V 1 base and J 4 bases; bases outside gene matches: 3. CDR3 in DNA: TGTGCCAGCAGCTTAAACGGGAGGGTGTACAATGAGCAGTTCTTC. Its protein product is CASSLNGRVYNEQFF.

This clonotype was seen a few times. The rearrangement links TRBV7-9 to TRBJ2-3, with D unclear. V lost 1 base, J lost 1 base, and 12 bases lay in between. This CDR3 spans 16 amino acids. CDR1 is SEHNR, CDR2 FQNEAQ, per germline (reference sequence). CDR3 protein: CASSLVRHGGTDTQYF. The CDR3 DNA sequence: TGTGCCAGCAGCTTAGTTCGGCACGGAGGCACAGATACGCAGTATTTT.

The V and J genes are TRBV7-9 and TRBJ2-3; 8 bases fit TRBD2. CDR1 is SEHNR, CDR2 FQNEAQ, per germline (reference sequence). V shed 5 bases and J 2 bases; nucleotides not matched to a gene: 12. This CDR3 comprises 17 residues. The CDR3 is CASSPRTSWDLTDTQYF. For the CDR3, the DNA is TGTGCCAGCAGCCCCCGGACTAGCTGGGATCTCACAGATACGCAGTATTTT.

This chain joins TRBV10-2 and TRBJ1-1; D gene unclear. Germline assignment: CDR1 WSHSY and CDR2 SAAADI. The CDR3 has 14 residues. Between the trimmed V and J ends, which lost 3 bases and 2 bases, there was a span of 10 bases. DNA of the CDR3: TGCGCCAGCAGTGAACGGTACTCAAACACTGAAGCTTTCTTT. Translated: CASSERYSNTEAFF.

The chain recombines TRBV7-2 with TRBJ2-5; 8 positions match TRBD2. CDR3 length: 14 residues. The germline CDR1 and CDR2 sequences are SGHTA and FQGNSA. V was pared by 5 bases and J by 3 bases, with 5 bases of the junction left unmatched. CDR3 DNA sequence: TGTGCCAGCAGCCGCGGACTAGCCAAAGAGACCCAGTACTTC. Translating gives CASSRGLAKETQYF.